The sample holds one count of the clone carrying this TCR beta chain. The antigen remains unidentified. It was with a sample-barcoded 5' primer and a J-beta primer mix that a second PCR of roughly 7 to 12 cycles was run. TCRdb reprocessed the 5' RACE reads with MiXCR, giving one entry per CDR3 protein. The sample has about 640,000 distinct CDR3 sequences, 58% seen once. Those donating, healthy Caucasian individuals from Russia, were aged roughly 6 to 90. The data belong to a study of blood T cells in healthy people across ages. Findings of the study overall: Comparison with aged donors showed that long-lived donors had more naive CD4+ cells and higher diversity. Unsorted PBMC material precluded a definitive naive versus antigen-experienced comparison.

CDR3 size: 20 residues. V was cut by 2 bases and J by 1 base, with 24 bases left in between. Germline lookup yields CDR1 MNHEY and CDR2 SVGAGI. The TCR comes from a man aged 60-69 years in good health. The J gene is TRBJ2-1, the V gene TRBV6-5, with D possibly TRBD2 on 6 matching bases. The sequenced sample was blood. The CDR3 loop reads CASSYTSWRGSTLSYNEQFF. CDR3 coding DNA: TGTGCCAGCAGTTACACCTCCTGGAGGGGCAGCACCCTATCCTACAATGAGCAGTTCTTC.